This record concerns one T cell receptor (beta chain) sequence. Its antigen is unidentified. Single viable CD3+CD4+CD8-CD45RO+ cells were sorted as the memory CD4+ T cells. Serum IgG to CMV pp150, pp28, p38 and p52 defined serostatus. This specimen belongs to a study of memory CD4+ T cells and cytomegalovirus serostatus. Across the study: This sample comes from healthy Belgian adults, roughly 9 CMV seropositive, approximately 23 seronegative. Study results and limitations: Of 164 reported CMV TCRbeta sequences, around 62 were found in memory CD4+ repertoires. Suggested: most of the CMV-linked TCR signature lies in CD4+ memory cells.

CDR1 and CDR2 (germline): SGHRS, YFSETQ. This CDR3 region has 16 residues. With 3 bases clipped from V and 0 bases from J, the junction kept 6 bases outside the gene matches. Profiling relied on immunoSEQ multiplex PCR, and the TCRdb table lists in-frame clones only, not all of them. In the table there are about 42,000 clones, 60% to 80% of which are singletons. Material for sequencing was memory CD4+ T cells from blood. This receptor was obtained from an adult in good health and CMV-seronegative. This chain uses TRBV5-1 with TRBJ1-3; 7 positions match TRBD1. CDR3 coding DNA: TGCGCCAGCAGCTGGGCACAGGGGAGCTCTGGAAACACCATATATTTT. Amino acid sequence: CASSWAQGSSGNTIYF.